This T cell receptor beta chain was sequenced for a study of T cells after posttransplantation cyclophosphamide. The naive gate required viable CD3+CD4+ or CD3+CD8+ cells with CCR7+CD45RA+CD45RO-CD95-CD27+CD28+ phenotype. The study's findings and limits: Later post-transplant blood repertoires were often dominated by donor CD8+ memory clones. Blood and skin or GI T cell repertoires showed limited TRB overlap. TRB clonality was highly associated with recipient CMV seropositivity and reactivation.

Using immunoSEQ multiplex PCR, the repertoire was profiled, and TCRdb retains in-frame clones only, with some absent. Here the sample spans some 20,000 clones, over 95% being singletons. Germline loops: CDR1 SGHDT, CDR2 YYEEEE. Trimming removed 5 bases from V and 8 bases from J, with 16 bases in between. There are 13 residues in the CDR3. About this clone: Its specificity is unknown.

The chain couples TRBV5-6 to TRBJ1-2; D is possibly TRBD1 (5 bases). The sequence derives from a man aged 50 to 60 in good health, CMV-negative, and a related stem cell transplant donor. Sequenced input: naive CD4+ T cells sorted from PBMCs. CDR3 in amino acids: CASSLQASSGYTF. For the CDR3, the DNA is TGTGCCAGCAGTTTACAGGCGAGCAGCGGCTACACCTTC.